This TCR beta chain derives from a study of early T cells in non-severe SARS-CoV-2 infection. From germline, CDR1 is SEHNR and CDR2 FQNEAQ (reference sequence). This CDR3 is built from 12 residues. The germline V and J ends were trimmed by 0 bases and 6 bases, with 4 bases remaining between them. There are many counts of this clonotype. One entry per CDR3 protein, called by TCRdb with MiXCR from the 5' RACE reads. The repertoire holds tens of thousands of distinct CDR3 sequences, with more than 9% as singletons. The chain joins TRBV7-9 to TRBJ2-3; D uncertain. The receptor was derived from an adult who was a healthcare worker with PCR-confirmed SARS-CoV-2 infection or an uninfected control (not recorded which). The specimen was whole blood. Here the CDR3 reads CASSLAPDTQYF. The CDR3, as DNA: TGTGCCAGCAGCTTAGCGCCGGATACGCAGTATTTT.